Listed below are T cell receptor beta chains from one sample, sequenced in a study of multiple sclerosis patients with progressive multifocal leukoencephalopathy. Method: immunoSEQ multiplex PCR; TCRdb's copy keeps in-frame clones and lacks some. The sample includes about 25,000 clones, approximately 90% of them seen just once. Sequences were derived from PBMCs, sampled from a patient treated with natalizumab. The source of these receptors is a man aged 25 to 40 with multiple sclerosis. Each CDR3 is given with its conserved first and last residue. Fields, in order: CDR3 length, J gene, clone size, D gene, V gene, CDR3 protein, CDR3 DNA. A D gene is named only where the DNA matches it firmly. The size entry is marked missing in some rows and otherwise reads once, few, many or a size class.

CDR3 length: 14; J gene: TRBJ1-2; clone size: once; D gene: NA; V gene: TRBV7-2; CDR3 protein: CASSLAGREYGYTF; CDR3 DNA: TGTGCCAGCAGCTTAGCCGGACGGGAATATGGCTACACCTTC
CDR3 length: 15; J gene: TRBJ1-3; clone size: NA; D gene: NA; V gene: TRBV5-5; CDR3 protein: CASSWDWDTGNTIYF; CDR3 DNA: TGTGCCAGCAGCTGGGACTGGGATACTGGAAACACCATATATTTT
CDR3 length: 15; J gene: TRBJ2-3; clone size: once; D gene: TRBD2; V gene: TRBV27; CDR3 protein: CASSLLLAGADTQYF; CDR3 DNA: TGTGCCAGCAGTTTGTTGCTAGCGGGAGCAGATACGCAGTATTTT
CDR3 length: 13; J gene: TRBJ2-5; clone size: NA; D gene: NA; V gene: TRBV30; CDR3 protein: CAWSPGLQETQYF; CDR3 DNA: TGTGCCTGGAGTCCGGGTCTCCAAGAGACCCAGTACTTC
CDR3 length: 13; J gene: TRBJ2-1; clone size: NA; D gene: NA; V gene: TRBV6-6; CDR3 protein: CASLAGFYNEQFF; CDR3 DNA: TGTGCCTCTCTCGCAGGGTTCTACAATGAGCAGTTCTTC
CDR3 length: 12; J gene: TRBJ1-1; clone size: NA; D gene: TRBD1; V gene: TRBV10-3; CDR3 protein: CAISEGTGEAFF; CDR3 DNA: TGTGCCATCAGCGAGGGGACAGGTGAAGCTTTCTTT
CDR3 length: 11; J gene: TRBJ2-3; clone size: once; D gene: NA; V gene: TRBV6-6; CDR3 protein: CAGGSADTQYF; CDR3 DNA: TGTGCCGGGGGAAGCGCAGATACGCAGTATTTT
CDR3 length: 15; J gene: TRBJ1-1; clone size: NA; D gene: TRBD1; V gene: TRBV4-2; CDR3 protein: CASSPDDRGFTEAFF; CDR3 DNA: TGTGCCAGCAGCCCCGATGACAGGGGGTTCACTGAAGCTTTCTTT
CDR3 length: 16; J gene: TRBJ2-1; clone size: NA; D gene: TRBD2; V gene: TRBV9; CDR3 protein: CASSPWTSGRVNEQFF; CDR3 DNA: TGTGCCAGCAGCCCCTGGACTAGCGGGAGGGTAAATGAGCAGTTCTTC
CDR3 length: 16; J gene: TRBJ2-2; clone size: NA; D gene: NA; V gene: TRBV4-1; CDR3 protein: CASSHYGTEGGGELFF; CDR3 DNA: TGCGCCAGCAGCCATTACGGGACTGAGGGGGGCGGGGAGCTGTTTTTT
CDR3 length: 15; J gene: TRBJ2-1; clone size: NA; D gene: NA; V gene: TRBV27; CDR3 protein: CASSLGWGTYNEQFF; CDR3 DNA: TGTGCCAGCAGTTTGGGCTGGGGCACCTACAATGAGCAGTTCTTC
CDR3 length: 11; J gene: TRBJ2-2; clone size: NA; D gene: NA; V gene: TRBV20-1; CDR3 protein: CSASGPGELFF; CDR3 DNA: TGCAGTGCATCGGGCCCCGGGGAGCTGTTTTTT
CDR3 length: 17; J gene: TRBJ1-4; clone size: once; D gene: NA; V gene: TRBV7-2; CDR3 protein: CASSLGAGLLTNEKLFF; CDR3 DNA: TGTGCCAGCAGCTTAGGGGCAGGGCTTCTCACTAATGAAAAACTGTTTTTT
CDR3 length: 16; J gene: TRBJ1-5; clone size: NA; D gene: NA; V gene: TRBV19; CDR3 protein: CASSILEGPSNQPQHF; CDR3 DNA: TGTGCCAGTAGTATTCTGGAGGGCCCTTCCAATCAGCCCCAGCATTTT
CDR3 length: 15; J gene: TRBJ2-5; clone size: NA; D gene: NA; V gene: TRBV5-4; CDR3 protein: CASSRGGTLQETQYF; CDR3 DNA: TGTGCCAGCAGCCGAGGCGGGACTCTACAAGAGACCCAGTACTTC
CDR3 length: 15; J gene: TRBJ2-5; clone size: NA; D gene: NA; V gene: TRBV4-3; CDR3 protein: CASSQDPHAQETQYF; CDR3 DNA: TGCGCCAGCAGCCAAGATCCCCACGCCCAAGAGACCCAGTACTTC
CDR3 length: 13; J gene: TRBJ1-2; clone size: NA; D gene: NA; V gene: TRBV27; CDR3 protein: CASSSTSARGYTF; CDR3 DNA: TGTGCCAGCAGTTCCACAAGTGCGCGGGGCTACACCTTC
CDR3 length: 15; J gene: TRBJ2-5; clone size: NA; D gene: NA; V gene: TRBV28; CDR3 protein: CASSLPPGVGETQYF; CDR3 DNA: TGTGCCAGCAGTCTCCCCCCGGGAGTGGGGGAGACCCAGTACTTC
CDR3 length: 14; J gene: TRBJ1-4; clone size: NA; D gene: TRBD1; V gene: TRBV6-6; CDR3 protein: CASSWTGLNEKLFF; CDR3 DNA: TGTGCCAGCAGTTGGACAGGACTTAATGAAAAACTGTTTTTT
CDR3 length: 13; J gene: TRBJ2-7; clone size: NA; D gene: NA; V gene: TRBV30; CDR3 protein: CAWSVGISYEQYF; CDR3 DNA: TGTGCCTGGAGTGTAGGCATCTCCTACGAGCAGTACTTC
CDR3 length: 14; J gene: TRBJ1-2; clone size: NA; D gene: TRBD1; V gene: TRBV6-6; CDR3 protein: CASSYRQGRYGYTF; CDR3 DNA: TGTGCCAGCAGTTACAGACAGGGAAGGTATGGCTACACCTTC
CDR3 length: 17; J gene: TRBJ2-2; clone size: NA; D gene: NA; V gene: TRBV27; CDR3 protein: CASSVLLPPGNTGELFF; CDR3 DNA: TGTGCCAGCAGTGTCCTCCTGCCCCCCGGGAACACCGGGGAGCTGTTTTTT
CDR3 length: 16; J gene: TRBJ2-2; clone size: NA; D gene: TRBD2; V gene: TRBV11-3; CDR3 protein: CASSLNTAGGAGELFF; CDR3 DNA: TGTGCCAGCAGCTTAAATACGGCGGGAGGGGCCGGGGAGCTGTTTTTT
CDR3 length: 14; J gene: TRBJ1-1; clone size: NA; D gene: NA; V gene: TRBV19; CDR3 protein: CASSPRDYNTEAFF; CDR3 DNA: TGTGCCAGTAGTCCACGGGACTACAACACTGAAGCTTTCTTT
CDR3 length: 13; J gene: TRBJ1-5; clone size: NA; D gene: NA; V gene: TRBV6-5; CDR3 protein: CASTQETNQPQHF; CDR3 DNA: TGTGCCAGCACCCAGGAAACCAATCAGCCCCAGCATTTT
CDR3 length: 16; J gene: TRBJ1-2; clone size: NA; D gene: NA; V gene: TRBV5-5; CDR3 protein: CASSSRGQSFNYGYTF; CDR3 DNA: TGTGCCAGCAGCTCACGAGGACAGTCTTTTAACTATGGCTACACCTTC
CDR3 length: 13; J gene: TRBJ2-7; clone size: NA; D gene: NA; V gene: TRBV5-4; CDR3 protein: CASSLIGVHEQYF; CDR3 DNA: TGTGCCAGCAGCTTAATAGGGGTTCACGAGCAGTACTTC
CDR3 length: 15; J gene: TRBJ2-7; clone size: NA; D gene: NA; V gene: TRBV19; CDR3 protein: CASSMTESSSYEQYF; CDR3 DNA: TGTGCCAGTAGTATGACGGAGAGCAGTTCCTACGAGCAGTACTTC
CDR3 length: 16; J gene: TRBJ1-2; clone size: NA; D gene: TRBD1; V gene: TRBV19; CDR3 protein: CASSIRRDRGYYGYTF; CDR3 DNA: TGTGCCAGTAGTATTAGGAGGGACAGGGGATACTATGGCTACACCTTC
CDR3 length: 15; J gene: TRBJ2-5; clone size: NA; D gene: NA; V gene: TRBV5-6; CDR3 protein: CASSPNYGFPETQYF; CDR3 DNA: TGTGCCAGCAGCCCCAACTACGGGTTCCCAGAGACCCAGTACTTC
CDR3 length: 14; J gene: TRBJ1-2; clone size: NA; D gene: NA; V gene: TRBV18; CDR3 protein: CASSLTEKGYGYTF; CDR3 DNA: TGTGCCAGCTCCCTTACAGAGAAGGGTTATGGCTACACCTTC